Below are 7 T cell receptor beta chains sequenced from a single sample in a study of T cells of healthy individuals. TCRdb re-called the 5' RACE reads through MiXCR, storing one row per CDR3 protein. The data contain approximately 52,000 distinct CDR3 sequences, roughly 15% of them seen just once; the ten biggest clones take up approximately 16%. These receptors came from a human donor in good health.

At least ten counts were recorded for this clonotype. The V and J genes are TRBV7-9 and TRBJ2-3, with a possible D match to TRBD2 (7 bases). Germline CDR1 SEHNR, CDR2 FQNEAQ (reference sequence). The germline V and J ends were trimmed by 6 bases and 0 bases, with 19 bases remaining between them. The CDR3 sequence is 17 residues long. The CDR3 DNA reads TGTGCCAGCAGTTCCTTAGGGGGGGTTTCTAGCACAGATACGCAGTATTTT. Translation: CASSSLGGVSSTDTQYF.

In this sample, this clonotype turned up many times. V is TRBV4-3 and J is TRBJ1-4; D unclear. The CDR3 covers 14 residues. Germline lookup yields CDR1 LGHNA and CDR2 YSLEER. Trimming shortened V by 3 bases and J by 8 bases, and 13 bases separated the two germline ends. CDR3 DNA: TGCGCCAGCAGCCAGAGGATGTCGAAAGAAAAACTGTTTTTT. Its protein product is CASSQRMSKEKLFF.

In this sample, this clonotype turned up many times. The chain combines TRBV24-1 with TRBJ1-1, with no clear D. This CDR3 is 14 amino acids long. Germline values: CDR1 KGHDR, CDR2 SFDVKD. Trimming cost V 4 bases and J 7 bases, with 15 bases left between them. CDR3 residues: CATSEGGVGFEAFF. The CDR3 DNA sequence: TGTGCCACCAGTGAAGGAGGTGTCGGATTTGAAGCTTTCTTT.

This clonotype was detected ten times or more. The chain is built from TRBV2 and TRBJ1-1; D is unclear. V shed 6 bases and J shed 8 bases, with 10 bases lying between them. The CDR3 loop spans 11 amino acids. Germline lookup yields CDR1 SNHLY and CDR2 FYNNEI. The CDR3 region has the DNA TGTGCCAGCAGAAGTCGCACAGAAGCTTTCTTT. It specifies CASRSRTEAFF.

This clonotype was seen ten or more times. The V call is TRBV2, the J call TRBJ2-5; D is possibly TRBD2 (5 bases). V lost 5 bases, J lost 4 bases, and 8 bases lay in between. The length of the CDR3 is 12 residues. Germline CDR1 reads SNHLY; CDR2 reads FYNNEI. The CDR3: CASSWRPETQYF. The CDR3 nucleotides are TGTGCCAGCAGTTGGAGGCCAGAGACCCAGTACTTC.

This clonotype was observed many times. The chain couples TRBV3-1 to TRBJ2-1; 12 positions agree with TRBD1. Germline CDR1 reads LGHDT; CDR2 reads YNNKEL (reference sequence). V lost 0 bases and J lost 8; bases outside the gene matches: 2. CDR3 length equals 15 residues. The CDR3 bases are TGTGCCAGCAGCCAAGAGGGGACAGGGGGCCATGAGCAGTTCTTC. This encodes CASSQEGTGGHEQFF.

The chain combines TRBV20-1 with TRBJ2-5; 8 bases map to TRBD2. The germline gives CDR1 DFQATT, CDR2 SNEGSKA (reference sequence). This CDR3 has 16 residues. V lost 6 bases to trimming and J lost 10 bases; unmatched junction nucleotides: 22. CDR3 sequence (DNA): TGCAGTGCCGGTCCAGAAGCGGGAGAGCTTGAAATCGGCCAGTACTTC. This gives the protein CSAGPEAGELEIGQYF.